This T cell receptor (beta chain) was captured in a study of T cells in severe cutaneous drug reactions. Study background: RegiSCAR criteria gave all enrolled patients a probable or definite SJS/TEN or DRESS diagnosis. Broader study findings: All seven CBZ-SJS/TEN blister samples shared a public TCRbeta CDR3 at mean roughly 14%.

A note on this clonotype: Its antigen remains unknown.

Carbamazepine had induced Stevens-Johnson syndrome or toxic epidermal necrolysis in the sequenced donors. The iRepertoire multiplex PCR system with TCR subtype-specific primers built both bulk and single-cell libraries. TCRdb reprocessed the multiplex PCR reads, keeping one entry per CDR3 protein, no DNA. The record lists more than 20,000 distinct CDR3 sequences, of which the ten most abundant hold 6.5% to 8%. This CDR3 region has 15 residues. Germline CDR1 MDHEN, CDR2 SYDVKM. This sequence originates from a human donor with toxic epidermal necrolysis, a severe cutaneous drug reaction. The V and J genes are TRBV28 and TRBJ2-1; TCRdb picks TRBD1, but there is no DNA to check that call. Sequenced: PBMCs. CDR3 sequence: CASSSDSGSYNEQFF.